A few counts support the clone carrying this T cell receptor (beta chain). Its specificity is not known. The sample originates from a study of shared clonotypes between healthy human individuals. The V gene's germline CDR1 is SGHNT and CDR2 YENEEA. CDR3 length equals 15 residues. Trimming took 1 base from V and 5 from J, leaving 12 bases between them. General study results and limits: Generally, naive subsets (rather than memory subsets) showed larger estimated richness.

Profiled with immunoSEQ multiplex PCR; TCRdb holds only in-frame clones, not every one. Of 1,100,000 or so clones in the sample, approximately 80% were seen once. Sequencing was done on a sample of memory CD4+ T cells from PBMCs. Subset meaning: CD45RA-negative fraction. This clonotype was sampled from a young man in good health. Some clones in this sample may be carry-over from other donors' samples. The rearrangement links TRBV11-3 to TRBJ2-1, with D uncertain. The CDR3 nucleotides are TGTGCCAGCAGCTTAGTTGGGCTCGCTAACAATGAGCAGTTCTTC. It codes for CASSLVGLANNEQFF.